This T cell receptor beta chain was retrieved from a study of blood T cell repertoires in COVID-19. Authors' processing steps: Amplifying reference gene primers gave estimates of nucleated cell counts. The data were produced by immunoSEQ multiplex PCR, yet TCRdb's version contains in-frame clones alone and is incomplete. The V and J calls and clone size were taken over from that table, and D and trimming were inferred from the DNA. Of 150,000 to 200,000 clones detected, around 67% appear once; the ten largest clones hold under 3.5%. V shed 3 bases and J 3 bases; nucleotides not matched to a gene: 5. The CDR3 spans 15 residues. The germline gives CDR1 MGHRA, CDR2 YSYEKL. This clone was observed once.

The rearrangement links TRBV4-1 to TRBJ2-7; 10 bases are shared with TRBD2. Sequenced material: peripheral blood. The receptor comes from a woman of 80 years or more with acute or convalescent COVID-19. In nucleotides, the CDR3 is TGCGCCAGCAGCCATTGGAGCGGGGGGGGCTACGAGCAGTACTTC. This translates into CASSHWSGGGYEQYF.